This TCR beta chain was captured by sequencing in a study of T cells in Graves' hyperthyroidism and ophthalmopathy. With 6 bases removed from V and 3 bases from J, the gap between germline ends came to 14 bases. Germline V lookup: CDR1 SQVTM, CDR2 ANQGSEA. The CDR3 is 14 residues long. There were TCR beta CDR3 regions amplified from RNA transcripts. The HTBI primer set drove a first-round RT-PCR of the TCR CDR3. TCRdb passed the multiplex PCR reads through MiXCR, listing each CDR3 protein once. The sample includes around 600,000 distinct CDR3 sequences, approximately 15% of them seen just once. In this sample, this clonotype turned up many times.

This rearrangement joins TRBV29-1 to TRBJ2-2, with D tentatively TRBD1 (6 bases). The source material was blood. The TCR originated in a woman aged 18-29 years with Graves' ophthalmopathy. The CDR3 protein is CSVEGQGHTGELFF. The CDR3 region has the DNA TGCAGCGTCGAGGGACAAGGCCACACCGGGGAGCTGTTTTTT.